This T cell receptor beta chain was identified in a study of T cell clonality in common variable immunodeficiency. The method was immunoSEQ multiplex PCR; TCRdb's version includes in-frame clones alone and lacks a portion of them. Altogether about 64,000 clones were found in the sample, and no singletons occur. Blood samples were heparinized, about 4.5 to 8 ml per donor. This clone was seen repeatedly, ten times or more. Antigen specificity is unknown. The read terminates 3 residues ahead of where the CDR3 ends, so the germline J gene completes it. Trimming cost V 1 base and J 3 bases; bases outside gene matches: 8. This CDR3 contains 15 residues. Germline assignment: CDR1 DFQATT and CDR2 SNEGSKA (reference sequence). Broader study findings: Fewer deletions and N-nucleotide insertions were reportedly seen in common variable immunodeficiency TCR beta sequences. Compared with controls, CVID subjects had fewer shared TCRbeta clones.

This chain links TRBV20-1 with TRBJ1-2, with TRBD1 matching over 7 bases. The source material was peripheral blood mononuclear cells. This TCR was recovered from a person aged 18-70 years in good health. CDR3 region: CSARAAGGIDYGYTF. CDR3 DNA (partial): TGCAGTGCTAGAGCGGCAGGGGGTATAGACTATGGC.